One sample yielded the 20 T cell receptor beta chains listed below, sequenced in a study of a mutant IDH1 vaccine in newly diagnosed glioma. Stated time point: week 5, during vaccination. Each dose delivered 300 ug of mutant IDH1 20-mer peptide subcutaneously with imiquimod. These receptors are not linked to any known antigen. Generated by immunoSEQ multiplex PCR, the TCRdb table keeps only in-frame clones and is missing some. The data show around 32,000 clones, with about nine tenths seen just once and around 3% held by the top ten. Specimen: peripheral blood mononuclear cells (PBMCs), collected from a glioma patient whose treatment included an IDH1 peptide vaccine. The source is a woman aged 40 to 50 with glioma. Some clones in this sample may be carry-over from other donors' samples.

Only a few counts were recorded for this clone. The chain couples TRBV6-5 to TRBJ2-4; 9 nucleotides agree with TRBD2. The ends lost 4 bases at V and 5 bases at J; junction bases unmatched: 6. Germline CDR1 MNHEY, CDR2 SVGAGI. The CDR3 is made up of 15 amino acids. The CDR3 spells CASSLSGRPENIQYF. CDR3 in DNA: TGTGCCAGCAGTTTAAGCGGGAGGCCAGAAAACATTCAGTACTTC.

The chain recombines TRBV5-4 with TRBJ1-4; 7 bases map to TRBD1. The V gene's germline CDR1 is SGHNT and CDR2 YYREEE (reference sequence). There are 15 residues in the CDR3. Trimming at V came to 1 base and at J to 7 bases, leaving 7 bases not matched to a gene. This CDR3 is CASSLLGTAPEKLFF. The CDR3 region has the DNA TGTGCCAGCAGCTTGCTTGGGACAGCACCTGAAAAACTGTTTTTT.

The chain couples TRBV19 to TRBJ2-1, with TRBD2 identical over 7 bases. The CDR3 has 14 amino acids. CDR1 is LNHDA and CDR2 is SQIVND in the germline V gene (reference sequence). V gave up 6 bases and J gave up 7 bases; unmatched junction bases: 9. The CDR3 protein is CASRRLADGNEQFF. CDR3 in DNA: TGTGCCAGTAGGCGACTAGCTGATGGGAATGAGCAGTTCTTC.

In nucleotides, the CDR3 is TGCGCCAGCAGCCAGGCCAGACGACGCGAGAACACTGAAGCTTTCTTT. The encoded protein is CASSQARRRENTEAFF. The genes are TRBV4-3 and TRBJ1-1; D is undetermined. The V gene lost 3 bases and the J gene lost 1 base, with 15 bases spanning the gap. This CDR3 has 16 amino acids. Germline V lookup: CDR1 LGHNA, CDR2 YSLEER.

This sequence joins TRBV9 and TRBJ2-1; D perhaps matches TRBD2 (5 bases). V was shortened by 4 bases and J by 7 bases, with 21 bases between the two germline ends. The germline gives CDR1 SGDLS, CDR2 YYNGEE. This CDR3 comprises 16 residues. The CDR3 DNA follows: TGTGCCAGCAGCCCTAGCCCCAAGCTCTCGGGTAATGAGCAGTTCTTC. Its protein is CASSPSPKLSGNEQFF.

The J gene is TRBJ1-1, the V gene TRBV19, with D possibly matching TRBD1 (6 bases). Germline V CDR1 and CDR2: LNHDA, SQIVND (reference sequence). V gave up 8 bases and J gave up 10 bases, with 23 bases separating them. The CDR3 has 14 residues. This chain's CDR3 is CASLSAGTNEGAFF. The CDR3 nucleotides read TGTGCCAGTCTCTCTGCCGGGACAAATGAGGGAGCTTTCTTT.

The sample holds a few counts of this clone. V is TRBV28 and J is TRBJ2-7; 10 bases are shared with TRBD1. Germline trimming cut 6 bases from V and 2 bases from J; bases unmatched to any gene: 10. Germline lookup yields CDR1 MDHEN and CDR2 SYDVKM. The CDR3 runs to 16 residues. The CDR3 loop reads CASSNPRGQGPYEQYF. CDR3 nucleotides: TGTGCCAGCAGCAATCCTAGGGGACAGGGGCCCTACGAGCAGTACTTC. Together with reference TRBV28 and TRBJ2-7, the CDR3 gives the full variable domain: DVKVTQSSRYLVKRTGEKVFLECVQDMDHENMFWYRQDPGLGLRLIYFSYDVKMKEKGDIPEGYSVSREKKERFSLILESASTNQTSMYLCASSNPRGQGPYEQYFGPGTRLTVT.

The chain couples TRBV10-3 to TRBJ1-1, with TRBD1 matching 8 bases. Germline V CDR1 and CDR2: ENHRY, SYGVKD. The CDR3 runs to 14 residues. V lost 6 bases and J lost 2; bases outside the gene matches: 5. The DNA for the CDR3 is TGTGCCATCAGAACAGGGGGAGATAACACTGAAGCTTTCTTT. This gives the protein CAIRTGGDNTEAFF.

The sample holds one count of this clone. The V and J genes are TRBV11-2 and TRBJ2-2; the match to TRBD2 covers 11 bases. The J segment lost 5 bases and the V segment lost 4 bases, leaving 0 bases of the junction unmatched. The CDR3 runs 14 residues. The germline CDR1 and CDR2 sequences are SGHAT and FQNNGV. Written as DNA, the CDR3 is TGTGCCAGCAGCTGGACTAGCGGGACCGGGGAGCTGTTTTTT. It yields the protein CASSWTSGTGELFF. Drawing the rest from reference TRBV11-2 and TRBJ2-2, the complete variable domain is EAGVAQSPRYKIIEKRQSVAFWCNPISGHATLYWYQQILGQGPKLLIQFQNNGVVDDSQLPKDRFSAERLKGVDSTLKIQPAKLEDSAVYLCASSWTSGTGELFFGEGSRLTVL.

The chain combines TRBV7-9 with TRBJ1-1; D is unresolved. Germline V gene lookup returns CDR1 SEHNR and CDR2 FQNEAQ (reference sequence). This CDR3 region has 11 residues. Trimming left V 4 bases short and J 1 base short, with 1 base between. The CDR3: CASSWNTEAFF. Here the CDR3 DNA reads TGTGCCAGCAGCTGGAACACTGAAGCTTTCTTT. The whole variable domain, remainder taken from reference TRBV7-9 and TRBJ1-1, is DTGVSQNPRHKITKRGQNVTFRCDPISEHNRLYWYRQTLGQGPEFLTYFQNEAQLEKSRLLSDRFSAERPKGSFSTLEIQRTEQGDSAMYLCASSWNTEAFFGQGTRLTVV.

The V gene is TRBV28, the J gene TRBJ2-7, with no clear D. Trimming took off 0 bases at V and 7 bases at J, with 4 bases between the two ends. The CDR3 sequence is 11 residues long. Looked up from germline, CDR1 is MDHEN and CDR2 is SYDVKM. As DNA, the CDR3 is TGTGCCAGCAGTTTATGGGGAGAGCAGTACTTC. This gives the protein CASSLWGEQYF.

This clone was counted only a few times. The chain's CDR3 is CASSSRPNGNEQFF. The CDR3 nucleotides are TGTGCCAGCAGCTCAAGGCCCAACGGCAATGAGCAGTTCTTC. This rearrangement joins TRBV11-2 to TRBJ2-1; D is unclear. The germline CDR1 and CDR2 sequences are SGHAT and FQNNGV. The CDR3 totals 14 residues. The germline V and J ends were trimmed by 4 bases and 6 bases, with 13 bases remaining between them.

The table lists this clone with a few counts. The chain is built from TRBV6-4 and TRBJ1-6; D might be TRBD1 (5 bases). Germline assignment: CDR1 MRHNA and CDR2 SNTAGT. The CDR3 contains 14 residues. Trimming removed 5 bases at V and 10 bases at J, with 15 bases between. The CDR3 here is CASSLEGTGSPLHF. In DNA form, the CDR3 reads TGTGCCAGCAGTCTGGAGGGGACGGGATCACCCCTCCACTTT.

This clone has a handful of counts. V is TRBV28 and J is TRBJ1-2; no reliable D call. V was cut by 7 bases and J by 5 bases, with 11 bases left in between. There are 12 residues in the CDR3. Germline lookup yields CDR1 MDHEN and CDR2 SYDVKM. Here the CDR3 reads CASTRQSYGYTF. DNA for the CDR3: TGTGCCAGCACGCGGCAGTCTTATGGCTACACCTTC.

The chain joins TRBV7-3 to TRBJ1-2; 8 nucleotides agree with TRBD1. Germline-derived CDR1 and CDR2 are SGHTA and FQGTGA. There are 13 residues in the CDR3. J was trimmed by 7 bases and V by 4 bases; bases with no gene match: 5. The CDR3 is CASSSGTGSGYTF. The CDR3 DNA follows: TGTGCCAGCAGCTCCGGGACAGGAAGTGGCTACACCTTC.

The rearrangement links TRBV28 to TRBJ2-3; D is undetermined. The ends were cut back, 1 base at V and 5 bases at J, with 10 bases in the middle. Germline CDR1 and CDR2: MDHEN and SYDVKM. The CDR3 sequence is 14 residues long. CDR3 amino acids: CASSLFGERDTQYF. The CDR3 DNA reads as TGTGCCAGCAGTTTATTCGGCGAAAGAGATACGCAGTATTTT.

The gene calls are TRBV19 and TRBJ2-2; maybe TRBD2 (6 bases). Between the trimmed V and J ends, which lost 5 bases and 8 bases, there was a span of 9 bases. CDR1 LNHDA and CDR2 SQIVND come from the germline V gene (reference sequence). The length of the CDR3 is 12 residues. CDR3 sequence reads: CASSGGDGELFF. CDR3 nucleotides: TGTGCCAGTAGTGGCGGGGATGGGGAGCTGTTTTTT. The full variable domain, its missing parts supplied by reference TRBV19 and TRBJ2-2, is DGGITQSPKYLFRKEGQNVTLSCEQNLNHDAMYWYRQDPGQGLRLIYYSQIVNDFQKGDIAEGYSVSREKKESFPLTVTSAQKNPTAFYLCASSGGDGELFFGEGSRLTVL.

CDR3 sequence (DNA): TGTGCCAGCTCACCACCAGGGGTCGGTTCCTACGAGCAGTACTTC. It codes for CASSPPGVGSYEQYF. The chain combines TRBV18 with TRBJ2-5; D is possibly TRBD1 (5 bases). TRBJ2-7 explains the end of the DNA better; the J call may be wrong. Looked up from germline, CDR1 is KGHSH and CDR2 is LQKENI. The CDR3 has 15 amino acids.

The V call is TRBV19, the J call TRBJ2-2; 9 positions agree with TRBD1. Unmatched junction bases numbered 4, after V lost 2 bases and J lost 6 bases. This CDR3 spans 15 amino acids. Germline values: CDR1 LNHDA, CDR2 SQIVND (reference sequence). The CDR3 coding sequence is TGTGCCAGTAGTATATACAGGGGGCAGGCCGGGGAGCTGTTTTTT. Translated, it gives CASSIYRGQAGELFF. Using reference TRBV19 and TRBJ2-2 for the parts outside the CDR3, the full variable domain is DGGITQSPKYLFRKEGQNVTLSCEQNLNHDAMYWYRQDPGQGLRLIYYSQIVNDFQKGDIAEGYSVSREKKESFPLTVTSAQKNPTAFYLCASSIYRGQAGELFFGEGSRLTVL.

The J gene is TRBJ2-5, the V gene TRBV5-1, with D perhaps assigned TRBD1 or TRBD2 (5 bases each). Between the trimmed V and J ends, which lost 2 bases and 3 bases, there was a span of 14 bases. This CDR3 has 15 residues. Germline loops: CDR1 SGHRS, CDR2 YFSETQ. The CDR3: CASSLRSGTKETQYF. The CDR3, as DNA: TGCGCCAGCAGCTTACGGTCCGGGACGAAAGAGACCCAGTACTTC.